This TCR beta chain originates from a study of T-cell reconstitution after alpha-beta-depleted transplantation in children. Unique molecular identifiers were used to barcode this TCRbeta library. In TCRdb, the PCR reads were re-called with MiXCR into one record per CDR3 protein. In the table there are 100,000 or so distinct CDR3 sequences, over 6% of which are singletons. This clonotype was seen repeatedly, ten times or more. The length of the CDR3 is 15 residues. Germline V gives CDR1 SGHTA, CDR2 FQGTGA. V lost 5 bases and J lost 4; bases outside the gene matches: 10. The specimen was PBMCs, collected before TCRalphabeta/CD19-depleted stem cell transplant. This clonotype was sampled from a boy aged 2 to 10 with acute lymphoblastic leukemia, due to receive a stem cell transplant. The chain combines TRBV7-3 with TRBJ2-5, with TRBD2 identical over 7 bases. The CDR3, as DNA: TGTGCCAGCAGCCTCCAGGGAGGGGCGGGAGAGACCCAGTACTTC. It yields the protein CASSLQGGAGETQYF.